This T cell receptor (beta chain) was documented in a study of PD-1 blockade in classical Hodgkin lymphoma. For the study at large: Patients were treated with nivolumab at 3 mg/kg, and this was given intravenously every 2 weeks. Points from the study as a whole: There was a significant rise in CD4+ TCR diversity by C4D1, with no such rise for CD8+.

Produced via immunoSEQ multiplex PCR; TCRdb's table is partial and in-frame only. The table has 75,000 to 95,000 clones, approximately 86% seen once. Germline V lookup: CDR1 LNHDA, CDR2 SQIVND (reference sequence). V was pared by 6 bases and J by 5 bases, with 20 bases between. This CDR3 has 15 amino acids. For this clone: Its antigen is still unknown.

Indicated time point: cycle 4 day 1 (C4D1), after more than 5 weeks of nivolumab. The patients all showed relapse after autologous stem cell transplantation, while their brentuximab vedotin exposure varied. The receptor's source is a human donor with classical Hodgkin lymphoma. The chain is built from TRBV19 and TRBJ2-7; perhaps TRBD2 as D (6 bases). Sequenced material: peripheral blood mononuclear cells (PBMCs), taken before the fourth cycle of nivolumab. This CDR3 reads CASRSVGAGLHEQYF. CDR3 sequence (DNA): TGTGCCAGTAGGTCAGTCGGGGCGGGACTCCACGAGCAGTACTTC.